These 26 T cell receptor beta chains came from one sample sequenced in a study of shared clonotypes between healthy human individuals. The data were produced by immunoSEQ multiplex PCR, yet TCRdb's version contains in-frame clones alone and is incomplete. The data contain some 470,000 clones, 60% to 85% of them seen just once; the ten biggest clones take up roughly 13%. Sequenced material: PBMCs. The receptors stem from a middle-aged woman in good health. Some clones in this sample may be carry-over from other donors' samples.

The CDR3 bases are TGTGCCAGCAGCCCGAGCGGGAGTAAGAACACCGGGGAGCTGTTTTTT. Translating it yields CASSPSGSKNTGELFF. The V gene is TRBV11-3, the J gene TRBJ2-2, with TRBD2 identical over 8 bases. Germline V gene data show CDR1 as SGHNT and CDR2 as YENEEA. The CDR3 spans 16 residues. The junction had 6 bases not matched to a gene; V was cut back by 5 bases and J by 1 base.

Remarks on this clone: A much larger clone is a single base away; this may be a read error. Other DNA sequences within the sample encode an identical CDR3. The rearrangement links TRBV29-1 to TRBJ2-7; a possible D gene is TRBD2 (5 bases). Trimming left V 4 bases short and J 4 bases short, with 14 bases between. This CDR3 contains 13 residues. Germline CDR1 is SQVTM and CDR2 is ANQGSEA. The CDR3 loop reads CSVVGGRGYEQYF. The CDR3 DNA reads as TGCAGCGTTGTGGGCGGGCGAGGGTACGAGCAGTACTTC.

V is TRBV5-1 and J is TRBJ1-1; 8 bases match TRBD1. The CDR3 consists of 15 residues. The J segment lost 4 bases and the V segment lost 0 bases, leaving 5 bases of the junction unmatched. CDR1 and CDR2 from the germline V gene are SGHRS and YFSETQ. CDR3 region: CASSLGATGGTEAFF. CDR3 DNA: TGCGCCAGCAGCTTGGGGGCCACAGGGGGCACTGAAGCTTTCTTT.

Note on this clone: Since a far larger clone is one base different, this is likely a read error. The chain uses TRBV29-1 and TRBJ1-3; D is unresolved. V lost 8 bases and J 4 bases, leaving 15 bases between the germline ends. Germline lookup yields CDR1 SQVTM and CDR2 ANQGSEA. The CDR3 has 13 amino acids. In nucleotides, the CDR3 is TGCAGCAGTGGTAGGGCAGACGGAAACACCATATATTTT. Amino acid sequence: CSSGRADGNTIYF.

On this clone: Since a much larger clone is just one base distant, this may be a read error. This same CDR3 is encoded by further DNA sequences in the sample. V usage is TRBV7-2 and J usage is TRBJ2-5; D gene ambiguous. Trimming took off 1 base at V and 5 bases at J, with 14 bases between the two ends. The CDR3 spans 15 residues. From germline, CDR1 is SGHTA and CDR2 FQGNSA. The CDR3 DNA sequence: TGTGCCAGCAGCTTAGTAGATAATCCGCAGGAGACCCAGTACTTC. It is translated as CASSLVDNPQETQYF.

This clone has more than one count but fewer than ten. V gene TRBV19 combines with J gene TRBJ2-3; D might be TRBD2 (6 bases). This CDR3 has 16 amino acids. Deletions cut 5 bases from V and 2 bases from J, with 17 bases between. Germline CDR1 and CDR2: LNHDA and SQIVND (reference sequence). The CDR3 bases are TGTGCCAGTAGTGGGAGGCCCGACTTACCCACAGATACGCAGTATTTT. It yields the protein CASSGRPDLPTDTQYF.

This clone was recorded many times. The chain uses TRBV29-1 and TRBJ2-7, with TRBD2 matching over 13 bases. J was trimmed by 6 bases and V by 4 bases; bases with no gene match: 3. Germline loops: CDR1 SQVTM, CDR2 ANQGSEA. This CDR3 is 13 amino acids long. CDR3: CSVVLAGGGEQYF. The CDR3 DNA reads TGCAGCGTTGTACTAGCGGGAGGGGGCGAGCAGTACTTC.

The chain is built from TRBV18 and TRBJ2-5; 10 bases agree with TRBD2. From germline, CDR1 is KGHSH and CDR2 LQKENI. V shed 4 bases and J 1 base; nucleotides not matched to a gene: 6. The CDR3 spans 16 residues. The CDR3 loop is CASSRAGTSAQETQYF. As DNA, the CDR3 is TGTGCCAGCTCACGTGCCGGGACTAGCGCCCAAGAGACCCAGTACTTC.

The V and J genes are TRBV7-2 and TRBJ1-2; 8 bases are shared with TRBD1. The CDR3 totals 15 residues. The junction had 8 bases not matched to a gene; V was cut back by 5 bases and J by 3 bases. The germline CDR1 and CDR2 sequences are SGHTA and FQGNSA. The DNA of the CDR3 is TGTGCCAGCAGCCAGGGGGCAGGGGCCGACTATGGCTACACCTTC. Protein: CASSQGAGADYGYTF.

This clone was picked up many times. V gene TRBV19 combines with J gene TRBJ2-5; TRBD1 might be the D (7 bases). Germline V CDR1 and CDR2: LNHDA, SQIVND (reference sequence). V dropped 6 bases and J dropped 2 bases, with 10 bases sitting between them. The CDR3 contains 13 residues. The CDR3 DNA follows: TGTGCCAGTAGACCAGGGGGGCAAGAGACCCAGTACTTC. This codes for CASRPGGQETQYF.

The CDR3 loop reads CATHQGGSSYEQYF. The CDR3 DNA reads as TGCGCCACCCACCAGGGAGGGAGCTCCTACGAGCAGTACTTC. This sequence joins TRBV10-2 and TRBJ2-7; 7 bases fit TRBD2. This CDR3 is built from 14 residues. The V segment lost 10 bases and the J segment 0 bases; nucleotides outside the gene matches: 9. Germline V lookup: CDR1 WSHSY, CDR2 SAAADI.

The chain combines TRBV19 with TRBJ1-5; D is ambiguous. V was trimmed by 6 bases and J by 3 bases, leaving 9 bases between them. In germline, CDR1 is LNHDA, CDR2 SQIVND (reference sequence). This CDR3 has 13 amino acids. CDR3 nucleotide sequence: TGTGCCAGTAGATTAACCTACAATCAGCCCCAGCATTTT. Protein product: CASRLTYNQPQHF.

This chain uses TRBV19 with TRBJ1-4; TRBD1 is a possible D gene (6 bases). V was clipped by 9 bases and J by 2 bases, with 22 bases between them. Germline-derived CDR1 and CDR2 are LNHDA and SQIVND (reference sequence). The CDR3 consists of 17 residues. As DNA, the CDR3 is TGTGCCAGCACACCCCGGGGGGGGCATCTGACTAATGAAAAACTGTTTTTT. It codes for CASTPRGGHLTNEKLFF. Looking up the rest from reference TRBV19 and TRBJ1-4 gives the full variable domain: DGGITQSPKYLFRKEGQNVTLSCEQNLNHDAMYWYRQDPGQGLRLIYYSQIVNDFQKGDIAEGYSVSREKKESFPLTVTSAQKNPTAFYLCASTPRGGHLTNEKLFFGSGTQLSVL.

The DNA of the CDR3 is TGTGCCAGCAGCTTGGGAGGACGTAGCAATCAGCCCCAGCATTTT. The encoded protein is CASSLGGRSNQPQHF. The V and J genes are TRBV5-4 and TRBJ1-5; no clear D gene. Trimming stripped 0 bases from V and 0 bases from J, with 7 bases between. CDR3 length: 15 amino acids. Germline V gene sequence: CDR1 SGHNT, CDR2 YYREEE (reference sequence).

This sequence joins TRBV11-3 and TRBJ1-2; D call uncertain. V lost 2 bases, J lost 4 bases, and 5 bases lay in between. The CDR3 runs 12 residues. Germline CDR1 reads SGHNT; CDR2 reads YENEEA. In DNA, the CDR3 is TGTGCCAGCAGCTTATCCGGCTATGGCTACACCTTC. It codes for CASSLSGYGYTF.

The gene calls are TRBV19 and TRBJ2-7; D remains ambiguous. The CDR3 runs to 18 residues. V was trimmed by 2 bases and J by 0 bases, leaving 20 bases between them. Germline CDR1 is LNHDA and CDR2 is SQIVND (reference sequence). CDR3 coding DNA: TGTGCCAGTAGTATAAGATTAGCCGCTGGGTGGGACTCCTACGAGCAGTACTTC. This translates into CASSIRLAAGWDSYEQYF.

This chain joins TRBV28 and TRBJ1-5; D not resolved. The CDR3 spans 13 residues. The germline V gene encodes CDR1 MDHEN and CDR2 SYDVKM. V lost 3 bases, J lost 7 bases, and 10 bases lay in between. The CDR3 DNA is TGTGCCAGCAGTTTTGGCATGGCCCAGCCCCAGCATTTT. This translates into CASSFGMAQPQHF.

In this sample, this clone turned up many times. Other DNA sequences in this sample translate to the same CDR3. The chain joins TRBV7-8 to TRBJ2-7, with 10 bases that match TRBD2. V was clipped by 2 bases and J by 11 bases; unmatched bases: 21. CDR1 SGHVS and CDR2 FQNEAQ come from the germline V gene. The CDR3 length is 18 residues. The CDR3 bases are TGTGCCAGCAGCTTATTTTCTAGCGGGAGCCCCTGGGCGGGAGACAAGTACTTC. Translation: CASSLFSSGSPWAGDKYF. The variable domain in full, completed from reference TRBV7-8 and TRBJ2-7, reads GAGVSQSPRYKVAKRGQDVALRCDPISGHVSLFWYQQALGQGPEFLTYFQNEAQLDKSGLPSDRFFAERPEGSVSTLKIQRTQQEDSAVYLCASSLFSSGSPWAGDKYFGPGTRLTVT.

A remark on this clone: One base away lies a much larger clone, so this may be a sequencing read error. This sequence joins TRBV7-2 and TRBJ2-3; D uncertain. Between the trimmed V and J ends, which lost 2 bases and 5 bases, there was a span of 2 bases. The V gene's germline CDR1 is SGHTA and CDR2 FQGNSA. The CDR3 runs 11 residues. CDR3 nucleotides: TGTGCCAGCAGCTTAAGAGATACGCAGTATTTT. This codes for CASSLRDTQYF.

The rearrangement uses TRBV7-2 and TRBJ1-2, with no clear D. This CDR3 spans 14 amino acids. Germline CDR1 SGHTA, CDR2 FQGNSA. Trimming removed 5 bases at V and 2 bases at J, with 12 bases between. CDR3 bases: TGTGCCAGCAGCCTTGAGACAAGCAACTATGGCTACACCTTC. This sequence encodes CASSLETSNYGYTF.

This clone has more than one count but fewer than ten. The V gene is TRBV7-9, the J gene TRBJ1-1, with 7 positions matching TRBD1. The CDR3 has 15 residues. Trimming at V came to 5 bases and at J to 5 bases, leaving 11 bases not matched to a gene. Germline assignment: CDR1 SEHNR and CDR2 FQNEAQ (reference sequence). The CDR3 sequence: CASSPRGGGETEAFF. CDR3 in DNA: TGTGCCAGCAGCCCGCGGGGAGGGGGCGAGACTGAAGCTTTCTTT.

The rearrangement uses TRBV10-1 and TRBJ2-7, with 7 bases aligning to TRBD2. The CDR3 has 14 residues. Germline V lookup: CDR1 WNHNN, CDR2 SYGVQD (reference sequence). V lost 6 bases, J lost 4 bases, and 9 bases stayed unmatched. The CDR3 sequence is CASRGRGRGYEQYF. Here the CDR3 DNA reads TGCGCCAGCAGGGGACGGGGGAGGGGATACGAGCAGTACTTC.

This clone appeared a single time. The chain is built from TRBV6-5 and TRBJ2-2, with 8 bases fitting TRBD2. Germline V gene data show CDR1 as MNHEY and CDR2 as SVGAGI. The CDR3 extends over 15 amino acids. J gave up 7 bases and V 5 bases, and 9 bases lay outside the gene matches. The CDR3 sequence: CASSTGTSLGGELFF. The CDR3 bases are TGTGCCAGCAGTACCGGGACTAGTTTGGGCGGGGAGCTGTTTTTT.

This rearrangement joins TRBV21-1 to TRBJ2-7; TRBD2 was called by the table and not checked on the DNA. TRBV21-1 is annotated as a pseudogene. The CDR3 consists of 15 residues. CDR3 bases: TGTGCCAGCAGCAAAGATCAACCTCAACTCTACGAGCAGTACTTC. This translates into CASSKDQPQLYEQYF.

The rearrangement uses TRBV5-1 and TRBJ2-1; D is possibly TRBD2 (6 bases). The V end was cut by 6 bases, the J end by 6 bases, with 22 bases between. Germline V gene data show CDR1 as SGHRS and CDR2 as YFSETQ. There are 16 residues in the CDR3. The CDR3 here is CASIIGSGQATNEQFF. DNA for the CDR3: TGCGCCAGCATCATTGGTAGCGGTCAGGCCACCAATGAGCAGTTCTTC. Full variable domain (remainder filled in from reference TRBV5-1 and TRBJ2-1): KAGVTQTPRYLIKTRGQQVTLSCSPISGHRSVSWYQQTPGQGLQFLFEYFSETQRNKGNFPGRFSGRQFSNSRSEMNVSTLELGDSALYLCASIIGSGQATNEQFFGPGTRLTVL.

The J gene is TRBJ2-3, the V gene TRBV6-1; perhaps TRBD1 as D (5 bases). CDR1 and CDR2 (germline): MNHNS, SASEGT. V shed 3 bases and J shed 2 bases, with 15 bases lying between them. The CDR3 extends over 16 amino acids. The CDR3: CASSELGRQPTDTQYF. DNA of the CDR3: TGTGCCAGCAGTGAGCTAGGCCGACAGCCCACAGATACGCAGTATTTT.